The T cell receptor beta chain described here comes from a study of CD8+CD57+ T cells in acquired aplastic anemia. As for the study in general: DNA from sorted CD4+ and CD8+ cells averaged around 3 ug.

TCR beta VDJ and CDR3 profiling used genomic DNA as template. TCRdb called the reads again in MiXCR, with one record for every CDR3 protein. The table has 210,000 or so distinct CDR3 sequences, under 55% seen once. This clonotype showed up many times. CD8+CD57+ cell expansion, shown by flow cytometry, had occurred in the patients selected for sequencing. Prior therapy had not been administered to any patient at the time of blood sampling. The TCR sequence derives from a human donor with aplastic anemia. The sequenced material came from sorted CD4+, CD8+, or CD8+CD57+ T cells (not recorded which) from PBMCs.

The CDR3 coding sequence is TGCAGTGCTACCCCCGGGGGTCCCCACGAGCAGTACTTC. Translating gives CSATPGGPHEQYF. The chain uses TRBV20-1 and TRBJ2-7, with a weak D call TRBD2 (6 bases). The CDR3 has 13 residues. The germline V gene has CDR1 DFQATT and CDR2 SNEGSKA (reference sequence). Trimming took off 4 bases at V and 5 bases at J, with 15 bases between the two ends.